Shown below are 20 T cell receptor beta chains from a single sample sequenced in a study of blood T cell repertoires in COVID-19. The repertoire was sequenced with immunoSEQ multiplex PCR; TCRdb's copy has only in-frame clones and lacks some. The table shows under 80,000 clones, with around 89% occurring only once. The sequencing input was peripheral blood. Every receptor here comes from a woman of 80 years or more with active COVID-19.

The chain joins TRBV3-1 (or the pseudogene TRBV3-2) to TRBJ1-4, with unresolved D. With 4 bases removed from V and 0 bases from J, the gap between germline ends came to 12 bases. Germline V gene data show CDR1 as LGHDT and CDR2 as YNNKEL (reference sequence). The CDR3 covers 16 residues. The CDR3 DNA sequence: TGTGCCAGCAGCCTCCGACACACATCAACTAATGAAAAACTGTTTTTT. Translated, it gives CASSLRHTSTNEKLFF.

The chain uses TRBV7-2 and TRBJ2-1; TRBD2 aligns across 12 bases. Germline V gene data show CDR1 as SGHTA and CDR2 as FQGNSA. With 1 base clipped from V and 3 bases from J, the junction kept 4 bases outside the gene matches. The CDR3 contains 17 residues. The CDR3 is CASSLVGTSGHYNEQFF. As DNA, the CDR3 is TGTGCCAGCAGCTTAGTTGGGACTAGCGGGCACTACAATGAGCAGTTCTTC.

V is TRBV2 and J is TRBJ1-5, with unresolved D. The CDR3 spans 13 residues. Germline CDR1 SNHLY, CDR2 FYNNEI. The V and J ends lost 5 bases and 0 bases respectively, with 5 bases between them. CDR3 DNA sequence: TGTGCCAGCAGTCGGTATAGCAATCAGCCCCAGCATTTT. Residues: CASSRYSNQPQHF.

The chain joins TRBV12-3 or TRBV12-4 to TRBJ2-3; D is unresolved. V was cut by 2 bases and J by 3 bases, with 3 bases left in between. The CDR3 sequence is 12 residues long. CDR3 residues: CASSLSTDTQYF. CDR3 nucleotides: TGTGCCAGCAGTTTATCAACAGATACGCAGTATTTT.

The table lists this clone with a count of one. The chain couples TRBV4-2 to TRBJ2-7, with D possibly matching TRBD2 (5 bases). CDR1 and CDR2 from the germline V gene are LGHNA and YNFKEQ. Trimming shortened V by 5 bases and J by 6 bases, and 14 bases separated the two germline ends. The CDR3 length is 13 residues. The CDR3 loop is CASSYLTTSEQYF. CDR3 nucleotide sequence: TGTGCCAGCAGCTACCTGACTACTTCCGAGCAGTACTTC.

The rearrangement uses TRBV19 and TRBJ1-5; possibly TRBD1 for D (5 bases). V was shortened by 5 bases and J by 0 bases, with 11 bases between the two germline ends. There are 15 residues in the CDR3. Germline V gives CDR1 LNHDA, CDR2 SQIVND (reference sequence). The CDR3 here is CASSARTFSNQPQHF. DNA of the CDR3: TGTGCCAGTAGTGCCCGGACATTTAGCAATCAGCCCCAGCATTTT.

The V and J genes are TRBV7-3 and TRBJ2-3; TRBD2 agrees at 7 bases. Germline loops: CDR1 SGHTA, CDR2 FQGTGA. This CDR3 comprises 15 residues. The J segment lost 1 base and the V segment lost 2 bases, leaving 3 bases of the junction unmatched. Here the CDR3 reads CASSLAGAGTDTQYF. CDR3 coding DNA: TGTGCCAGCAGCTTAGCGGGAGCCGGCACAGATACGCAGTATTTT.

This chain uses TRBV15 with TRBJ2-5; D is perhaps TRBD2 (5 bases). V lost 0 bases, J lost 2 bases, and 10 bases lay in between. CDR1 and CDR2 (germline): LNHNV, YYDKDF (reference sequence). The CDR3 is 15 residues long. CDR3 sequence (DNA): TGTGCCACCAGCAGAGAAGGACTGAAGCAAGAGACCCAGTACTTC. Translated, it gives CATSREGLKQETQYF.

This chain connects TRBV6-2 or TRBV6-3 to TRBJ1-1; D call uncertain. V was cut by 2 bases and J by 6 bases, with 7 bases left in between. The CDR3 runs to 12 residues. The V gene's germline CDR1 is MNHEY and CDR2 SVGEGT. CDR3 sequence (DNA): TGTGCCAGCAGTTACCTTTCGGCTGAAGCTTTCTTT. Translation: CASSYLSAEAFF.

This chain connects TRBV4-1 to TRBJ2-2, with D maybe TRBD1 (6 bases). The germline V gene has CDR1 MGHRA and CDR2 YSYEKL. The CDR3 runs to 15 residues. The germline V and J ends were trimmed by 0 bases and 3 bases, with 8 bases remaining between them. CDR3 region: CASSQEAGDTGELFF. CDR3 sequence (DNA): TGCGCCAGCAGCCAAGAGGCAGGGGACACCGGGGAGCTGTTTTTT.

This clone was recorded only once. The gene calls are TRBV19 and TRBJ2-1, with TRBD2 matching over 9 bases. CDR3 length: 16 amino acids. The V gene's germline CDR1 is LNHDA and CDR2 SQIVND (reference sequence). Unmatched junction bases numbered 8, after V lost 4 bases and J lost 4 bases. CDR3 loop: CASSSGGADRYNEQFF. Here the CDR3 DNA reads TGTGCCAGTAGTAGCGGGGGGGCTGACCGGTACAATGAGCAGTTCTTC.

CDR3 bases: TGTGCCAGCAGCGTGGACAGGGCTGGAAACACCATATATTTT. Its protein product is CASSVDRAGNTIYF. The chain employs TRBV7-6 and TRBJ1-3; 8 nucleotides agree with TRBD1. CDR3 length: 14 residues. The J segment lost 2 bases and the V segment lost 5 bases, leaving 2 bases of the junction unmatched. CDR1 and CDR2 (germline): SGHVS, FNYEAQ. The full variable domain, rest sourced from reference TRBV7-6 and TRBJ1-3, is GAGVSQSPRYKVTKRGQDVALRCDPISGHVSLYWYRQALGQGPEFLTYFNYEAQQDKSGLPNDRFSAERPEGSISTLTIQRTEQRDSAMYRCASSVDRAGNTIYFGEGSWLTVV.

The gene calls are TRBV7-3 and TRBJ2-3; 14 bases fit TRBD2. V gave up 6 bases and J gave up 1 base; unmatched junction bases: 9. The germline V gene encodes CDR1 SGHTA and CDR2 FQGTGA. The CDR3 has 18 residues. CDR3 sequence (DNA): TGTGCCAGCAGGTCAGGGACTAGCGGGAGAGGGGGCACAGATACGCAGTATTTT. This encodes CASRSGTSGRGGTDTQYF. The entire variable domain, with the rest obtained from reference TRBV7-3 and TRBJ2-3, is as follows: GAGVSQTPSNKVTEKGKYVELRCDPISGHTALYWYRQSLGQGPEFLIYFQGTGAADDSGLPNDRFFAVRPEGSVSTLKIQRTERGDSAVYLCASRSGTSGRGGTDTQYFGPGTRLTVL.

The chain is built from TRBV7-9 and TRBJ2-7, with 11 nucleotides matching TRBD2. The CDR3 sequence is 16 residues long. J lost 4 bases, V lost 5 bases, and 10 bases had no gene match. Germline V gene data show CDR1 as SEHNR and CDR2 as FQNEAQ (reference sequence). The CDR3 sequence: CASSTPPTSGKYEQYF. In DNA, the CDR3 is TGTGCCAGCAGCACCCCTCCGACTAGCGGGAAATACGAGCAGTACTTC.

This clone was seen once. The genes are TRBV28 and TRBJ2-7; the match to TRBD2 covers 7 bases. This CDR3 is 12 amino acids long. After removal of 10 bases from V and 2 bases from J, the junction contained 5 bases not matched to a gene. From germline, CDR1 is MDHEN and CDR2 SYDVKM. The CDR3 spells CATGGGTYEQYF. DNA of the CDR3: TGTGCCACTGGGGGAGGGACCTACGAGCAGTACTTC. Based on the CDR3 plus reference TRBV28 and TRBJ2-7, the full variable domain is DVKVTQSSRYLVKRTGEKVFLECVQDMDHENMFWYRQDPGLGLRLIYFSYDVKMKEKGDIPEGYSVSREKKERFSLILESASTNQTSMYLCATGGGTYEQYFGPGTRLTVT.

The gene calls are TRBV7-9 and TRBJ2-2; 7 positions match TRBD1. V shed 5 bases, J shed 1 base, and the junction held 4 bases outside the gene matches. Germline CDR1 SEHNR, CDR2 FQNEAQ (reference sequence). This CDR3 comprises 15 residues. Here the CDR3 reads CASSHRTGNTGELFF. In DNA form, the CDR3 reads TGTGCCAGCAGCCACCGGACAGGGAACACCGGGGAGCTGTTTTTT.

The V call is TRBV7-9, the J call TRBJ2-1; 7 bases are a match to TRBD2. The CDR3 is made up of 14 amino acids. CDR1 is SEHNR and CDR2 is FQNEAQ in the germline V gene (reference sequence). Trimming at V came to 6 bases and at J to 5 bases, leaving 7 bases not matched to a gene. The CDR3 reads CASRYYAGDNEQFF. DNA for the CDR3: TGTGCCAGCAGGTACTATGCGGGAGACAATGAGCAGTTCTTC.

In this sample, this clone turned up once. The chain combines TRBV20-1 with TRBJ2-3, with D perhaps TRBD1 (6 bases). Germline V gene lookup returns CDR1 DFQATT and CDR2 SNEGSKA (reference sequence). V was trimmed by 3 bases and J by 2 bases, leaving 21 bases between them. The length of the CDR3 is 17 residues. CDR3 loop: CSASNLGTSRLTDTQYF. CDR3 DNA: TGCAGTGCTAGTAACTTAGGGACATCGAGGCTCACAGATACGCAGTATTTT.

The V and J genes are TRBV28 and TRBJ1-5; D is unclear. The CDR3 spans 15 residues. The V gene lost 6 bases and the J gene lost 2 bases, with 14 bases spanning the gap. Germline V lookup: CDR1 MDHEN, CDR2 SYDVKM. The CDR3 is CASRNENFGNQPQHF. CDR3 nucleotides: TGTGCCAGCAGAAACGAGAATTTCGGCAATCAGCCCCAGCATTTT.

The gene calls are TRBV15 and TRBJ1-2, with D unclear. This CDR3 is 13 amino acids long. Per the germline V gene, CDR1 is LNHNV and CDR2 is YYDKDF (reference sequence). Trimming took off 0 bases at V and 6 bases at J, with 8 bases between the two ends. The CDR3 sequence: CATSRERRDGYTF. The CDR3 region has the DNA TGTGCCACCAGCAGAGAACGGAGAGATGGCTACACCTTC.